This entry concerns a single T cell receptor beta chain. Source study methods: It was from reference gene primer amplification that nucleated cell counts were estimated. Profiled with immunoSEQ multiplex PCR; TCRdb holds only in-frame clones, not every one. V, J and clone size reflect that table, while D and trimming were determined from the DNA. This sample has 210,000 or so clones, with about 83% found just once. Patients at the Seattle site were enrolled during active infection and followed longitudinally. The data belong to a study of blood T cell repertoires in COVID-19. Looking at the study overall: Samples taken during acute and convalescent COVID-19 were collected in the United States, Italy and Spain. T cells, B-cell-depleted T cells, or PBMCs supplied cDNA or gDNA.

This CDR3 region has 16 residues. V lost 6 bases, J lost 5 bases, and 22 bases lay in between. CDR1 is SGHDN, CDR2 FVKESK, per germline. Sequencing was performed on peripheral blood. V gene TRBV14 combines with J gene TRBJ1-2; D possibly corresponds to TRBD1 (6 bases). The receptor was isolated from a woman under 40 with COVID-19, enrolled during active disease. CDR3 region: CASRQIRGITRYGYTF. The DNA for the CDR3 is TGTGCCAGCAGACAGATCAGGGGAATAACGAGATATGGCTACACCTTC.